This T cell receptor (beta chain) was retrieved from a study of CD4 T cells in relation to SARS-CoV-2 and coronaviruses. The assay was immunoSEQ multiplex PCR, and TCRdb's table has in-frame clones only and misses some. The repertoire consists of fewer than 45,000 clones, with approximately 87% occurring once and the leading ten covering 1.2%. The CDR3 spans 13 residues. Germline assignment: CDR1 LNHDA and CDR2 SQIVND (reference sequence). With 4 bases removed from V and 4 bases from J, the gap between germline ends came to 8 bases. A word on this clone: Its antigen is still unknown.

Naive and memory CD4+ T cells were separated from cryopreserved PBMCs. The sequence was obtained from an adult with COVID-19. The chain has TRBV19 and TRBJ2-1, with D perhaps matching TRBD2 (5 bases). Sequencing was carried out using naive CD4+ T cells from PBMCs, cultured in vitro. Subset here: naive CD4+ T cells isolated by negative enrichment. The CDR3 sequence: CASSSGSYNEQFF. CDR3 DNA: TGTGCCAGTAGTAGTGGGAGTTACAATGAGCAGTTCTTC.